This T cell receptor beta chain was identified in a study of T cells expressing NK-cell markers. Overall study context: The eight sequenced donors comprised seven who were HCMV-seropositive and one who was seronegative. Regarding the study as a whole: Uncertainty persisted over the HCMV specificity of expanded NKG2C+ T cell clones. A few donors' CD3+CD56-NKG2C+ cells were dominated by the same clonotypes.

On this clonotype itself: Its target is not known.

The CDR3 totals 15 residues. The germline V gene has CDR1 MNHEY and CDR2 SMNVEV (reference sequence). TCR beta cDNA was made by 5'RACE template switching with UMIs. TCRdb reprocessed the 5' RACE reads; each CDR3 protein has one entry and no DNA is given. The table counts about 390,000 distinct CDR3 sequences; around 10% lies in the top ten. The specimen was blood T cells: a sorted CD56 or NKG2C T cell subset, CD4+ or CD8+ T cells, or bulk PBMC T cells (not recorded which). The receptor was isolated from a woman aged 45-59 years in good health. The J gene is TRBJ2-2, the V gene TRBV27; TCRdb's D call, TRBD2, is unchecked because there is no DNA. CDR3: CASSLPAGGFGELFF.